This entry lists 11 T cell receptor beta chains sequenced from one sample in a study of Tregs in tolerant kidney transplant recipients. The protocol was immunoSEQ multiplex PCR, while the TCRdb copy is restricted to in-frame clones and leaves out a portion. The sample shows 75,000 to 85,000 clones, 75% to 95% of them seen only once. The source material was Tregs from blood, sampled before the transplant. All receptors derive from a human donor who received a combined kidney and bone marrow transplant.

The rearrangement joins TRBV6-1 to TRBJ2-3, with 8 bases fitting TRBD1. V shed 8 bases, J shed 1 base, and the junction held 8 bases outside the gene matches. Germline lookup yields CDR1 MNHNS and CDR2 SASEGT. CDR3 size: 15 residues. The CDR3 sequence is CASQTGDDRTDTQYF. The CDR3 DNA reads as TGTGCCAGCCAGACAGGGGATGATCGCACAGATACGCAGTATTTT.

This chain links TRBV28 with TRBJ1-1; D unresolved. This CDR3 is 14 amino acids long. The V gene lost 2 bases and the J gene lost 0 bases, with 7 bases spanning the gap. The germline gives CDR1 MDHEN, CDR2 SYDVKM. The CDR3 nucleotides read TGTGCCAGCAGTTTACACAGCATGAACACTGAAGCTTTCTTT. Protein sequence: CASSLHSMNTEAFF.

The chain carries TRBV28 and TRBJ1-2, with 9 positions matching TRBD1. V gave up 6 bases and J gave up 3 bases; unmatched junction bases: 5. The CDR3 is made up of 14 amino acids. The germline CDR1 and CDR2 sequences are MDHEN and SYDVKM. The chain's CDR3 is CASRGTGRDYGYTF. CDR3 DNA sequence: TGTGCCAGCAGGGGGACAGGGAGGGACTATGGCTACACCTTC.

The chain carries TRBV18 and TRBJ1-2; D is undetermined. The V end was cut by 3 bases, the J end by 4 bases, with 6 bases between. Germline V gene sequence: CDR1 KGHSH, CDR2 LQKENI. The CDR3 runs 12 residues. This CDR3 is CASSPLSYGYTF. CDR3 bases: TGTGCCAGCTCACCCCTAAGCTATGGCTACACCTTC.

The rearrangement joins TRBV5-5 to TRBJ2-7; D unresolved. Germline values: CDR1 SGHKS, CDR2 YYEKEE (reference sequence). The CDR3 length is 11 residues. V was cut by 4 bases and J by 7 bases, with 9 bases left in between. CDR3 residues: CASSQWVEQYF. The CDR3 region has the DNA TGTGCCAGCAGCCAATGGGTTGAGCAGTACTTC.

The chain links TRBV7-3 to TRBJ2-7; 7 bases fit TRBD2. CDR1 is SGHTA and CDR2 is FQGTGA in the germline V gene. The CDR3 has 15 residues. With V trimmed by 1 base and J by 6 bases, 9 bases remained unmatched. The DNA of the CDR3 is TGTGCCAGCAGCTTAAACCCGGGACTAAGTTCCGAGCAGTACTTC. Protein: CASSLNPGLSSEQYF.

This rearrangement joins TRBV7-9 to TRBJ2-6; D remains unclear. The CDR3 is made up of 13 amino acids. The germline V and J ends were trimmed by 11 bases and 0 bases, with 8 bases remaining between them. CDR1 SEHNR and CDR2 FQNEAQ come from the germline V gene (reference sequence). The CDR3 region has the DNA TGTGCCTGTGGAAGCTCTGGGGCCAACGTCCTGACTTTC. As protein: CACGSSGANVLTF.

The gene calls are TRBV6-5 and TRBJ1-1; the D is unclear. Trimming pared 6 bases from V and 6 bases from J, leaving 11 bases between. This CDR3 is built from 12 residues. CDR1 and CDR2 from the germline V gene are MNHEY and SVGAGI. The CDR3 spells CASSPNRAEAFF. The DNA of the CDR3 is TGTGCCAGCAGCCCTAACAGAGCTGAAGCTTTCTTT.

This chain joins TRBV6-6 and TRBJ2-7; 7 bases map to TRBD1. CDR3 length: 14 amino acids. Unmatched junction bases numbered 5, after V lost 5 bases and J lost 1 base. Germline CDR1 is MNHNY and CDR2 is SVGAGI (reference sequence). CDR3 sequence reads: CASSPGQVSYEQYF. CDR3 sequence (DNA): TGTGCCAGCAGTCCTGGACAGGTTTCCTACGAGCAGTACTTC.

This clone was observed a single time. The chain couples TRBV21-1 to TRBJ1-5; TRBD1, as called in the table, went unchecked against the DNA. TRBV21-1 is a pseudogene locus. This CDR3 has 16 residues. The CDR3 region has the DNA TGTGCCAGCAGCAATTCTGCAGGGGAGAGCAATCAGCCCCAGCATTTT. It is translated as CASSNSAGESNQPQHF.

The rearrangement links TRBV5-1 to TRBJ1-5; a possible D gene is TRBD1 (5 bases). Germline CDR1 SGHRS, CDR2 YFSETQ. CDR3 length equals 13 residues. V lost 3 bases, J lost 5 bases, and 9 bases lay in between. The CDR3 DNA reads as TGCGCCAGCAGCTGGCCAGGGCATCAGCCCCAGCATTTT. This translates into CASSWPGHQPQHF.